This T cell receptor beta chain comes out of a study of CD8 T cells in Susac syndrome. It was with random hexamers that about 0.45 to 1 ug RNA was reverse transcribed. A single record per CDR3 protein comes from TCRdb applying MiXCR to the immunoSEQ multiplex PCR reads. The sample yields about 210,000 distinct CDR3 sequences, approximately 95% seen once. CDR1 is LGHNT and CDR2 is FRNRAP in the germline V gene. CDR3 length: 14 residues. The V end was cut by 1 base, the J end by 4 bases, with 8 bases between. The sequence was collected from a human donor with multiple sclerosis. Sequencing input: CD4+ T cells from PBMCs. This rearrangement joins TRBV12-5 to TRBJ1-5, with D perhaps matching TRBD1 (6 bases). The CDR3 sequence: CASGLEGGNQPQHF. For the CDR3, the DNA is TGTGCTAGTGGTTTGGAGGGGGGGAATCAGCCCCAGCATTTT.